The source of this T cell receptor (beta chain) is a study of early T cells in non-severe SARS-CoV-2 infection. Whole-study context: The chains were unpaired, and the sequenced material was bulk RNA from unsorted whole blood.

Many counts were recorded for this clonotype. Attachment of unique molecular identifiers was made to individual cDNA molecules. TCRdb reprocessed the 5' RACE reads with MiXCR, giving one entry per CDR3 protein. The top ten clones hold approximately 5.3% of a sample with 95,000 to 100,000 distinct CDR3 sequences, about 10% of them seen once. V was pared by 6 bases and J by 0 bases, with 14 bases between. The CDR3 is 15 amino acids. The sequence was collected from an adult who was a healthcare worker with PCR-confirmed SARS-CoV-2 infection or an uninfected control (not recorded which). J is TRBJ1-1 and V is TRBV12-3 or TRBV12-4; D remains ambiguous. Sequenced: whole blood. Written as DNA, the CDR3 is TGTGCCAGCAGGTTCGGGGTGGGTGTGAACACTGAAGCTTTCTTT. Protein: CASRFGVGVNTEAFF.